The entry that follows covers one T cell receptor (beta chain) sequence. Sample time point: blood 2 weeks post-SBRT. Treatment meaning: 15 Gy SBRT to primary tumor, nephrectomy 4 weeks later. Serial blood draws occurred at baseline and 2 and 4 weeks post-SBRT. This sample was included in a study of radiation and T cells in renal cell carcinoma. Study overall: Nephrectomy followed 15 Gy stereotactic body radiation by 4 weeks.

Assay used: immunoSEQ multiplex PCR; TCRdb lists only in-frame clones, some missing. Of about 150,000 clones listed, 87% are singletons. V lost 4 bases and J lost 4, with 13 bases in between. The CDR3 is 14 residues long. The V gene's germline CDR1 is SNHLY and CDR2 FYNNEI. The receptor was isolated from a woman in her 50s with renal cell carcinoma. This chain joins TRBV2 and TRBJ1-2, with a weak D call TRBD1 (5 bases). Sequenced here: blood, sampled from a patient whose treatment included radiotherapy and nephrectomy. The chain's CDR3 is CASSGGRGIYGYTF. The CDR3 bases are TGTGCCAGCAGTGGGGGGAGGGGAATCTATGGCTACACCTTC.